This T cell receptor beta chain stems from a study of control samples from healthy donors and cancer patients. Assay used: immunoSEQ multiplex PCR; TCRdb lists only in-frame clones, some missing. This table has about 130,000 clones, 90% to 95% appearing once. This CDR3 spans 16 amino acids. Germline CDR1 is SGHDN and CDR2 is FVKESK. V shed 4 bases, J shed 4 bases, and the junction held 9 bases outside the gene matches. This chain connects TRBV14 to TRBJ2-2; 7 bases fit TRBD1. The sequencing sample was made of PBMCs. The receptor was derived from a man aged 50 or older with head and neck cancer. CDR3 residues: CASSLLPGTATGELFF. The CDR3 nucleotides read TGTGCCAGCAGCCTCCTGCCCGGGACAGCCACCGGGGAGCTGTTTTTT. Supplemented by reference TRBV14 and TRBJ2-2, the full variable domain reads EAGVTQFPSHSVIEKGQTVTLRCDPISGHDNLYWYRRVMGKEIKFLLHFVKESKQDESGMPNNRFLAERTGGTYSTLKVQPAELEDSGVYFCASSLLPGTATGELFFGEGSRLTVL.